This TCR beta chain was captured by sequencing in a study of early T cells in non-severe SARS-CoV-2 infection. Background on the study: The input, bulk RNA from unsorted whole blood, was sequenced, and chains were unpaired.

The length of the CDR3 is 12 residues. V was pared by 3 bases and J by 2 bases, with 8 bases between. Germline V gene data show CDR1 as GTSNPN and CDR2 as SVGIG (reference sequence). Individual cDNA molecules were tagged with unique molecular identifiers. TCRdb used MiXCR to reprocess the 5' RACE reads, holding one entry per CDR3 protein. The sample has tens of thousands of distinct CDR3 sequences, roughly 9.6% seen once. There are many counts of this clonotype. The sample comprised whole blood. This chain joins TRBV30 and TRBJ2-7, with unresolved D. This TCR came from an adult who was a healthcare worker with PCR-confirmed SARS-CoV-2 infection or an uninfected control (not recorded which). CDR3 residues: CAWRAGPYEQYF. The CDR3 DNA follows: TGTGCCTGGAGAGCAGGACCCTACGAGCAGTACTTC.